This T cell receptor (beta chain) was obtained from a study of cytomegalovirus exposure and HLA in healthy donors. Study-wide context: Clustering assigned approximately 78% of the 350 to 400 genotyped donors to the Caucasian-associated ancestry cluster.

Germline loops: CDR1 MNHNS, CDR2 SASEGT. Trimming removed 2 bases from V and 1 base from J, with 6 bases in between. The CDR3 spans 13 residues. 60 Vbeta and 13 Jbeta primers were used in PCR. The table came from immunoSEQ multiplex PCR; TCRdb's copy has only in-frame clones and leaves some out. The sample lists about 60,000 clones, 73% seen once, with around 5.4% in the top ten. This sequence originates from a man aged 45-60 years in good health and CMV-seronegative. The specimen was PBMCs. This rearrangement joins TRBV6-1 to TRBJ2-7; D is possibly TRBD1 (5 bases). The CDR3 nucleotides are TGTGCCAGCAGTGAACGGACATCCTACGAGCAGTACTTC. Its protein product is CASSERTSYEQYF.